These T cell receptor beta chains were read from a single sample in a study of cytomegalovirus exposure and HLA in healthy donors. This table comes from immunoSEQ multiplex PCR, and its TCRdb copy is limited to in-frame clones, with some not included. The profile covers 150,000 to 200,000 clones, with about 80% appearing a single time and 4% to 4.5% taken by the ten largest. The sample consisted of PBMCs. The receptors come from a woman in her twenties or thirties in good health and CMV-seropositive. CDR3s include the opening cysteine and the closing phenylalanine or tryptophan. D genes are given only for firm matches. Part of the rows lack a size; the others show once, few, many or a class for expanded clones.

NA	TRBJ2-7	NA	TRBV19	TGTGCCAGTAGTCCTAACTTACCTGGCTCCTACGAGCAGTACTTC	CASSPNLPGSYEQYF
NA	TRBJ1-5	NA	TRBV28	TGTGCCAGCAGTTTTTACAATAGCAATCAGCCCCAGCATTTT	CASSFYNSNQPQHF
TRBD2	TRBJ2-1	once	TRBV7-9	TGTGCCAGCAGCCCGCCGACTAGCGGGAGATCGGGTGAGCAGTTCTTC	CASSPPTSGRSGEQFF
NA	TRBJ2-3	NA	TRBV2	TGTGCCAGCAGTGTTTCCAGTTTCGCAGATACGCAGTATTTT	CASSVSSFADTQYF
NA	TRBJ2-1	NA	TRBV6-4	TGTGCCAGCAGCGCCTCAGCGGGCGATTACAATGAGCAGTTCTTC	CASSASAGDYNEQFF
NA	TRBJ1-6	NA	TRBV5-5	TGTGCCAGCAGTTGGGAGATGGGGTCACCCCTCCACTTT	CASSWEMGSPLHF
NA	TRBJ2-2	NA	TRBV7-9	TGTGCCAGCAGCATGAGCGGGCAGGGCCTAAGGAAGGGCGGGGAGCTGTTTTTT	CASSMSGQGLRKGGELFF
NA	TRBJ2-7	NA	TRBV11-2	TGTGCCAGCAGCTTAGTGCGGGGCTCCTACGAGCAGTACTTC	CASSLVRGSYEQYF
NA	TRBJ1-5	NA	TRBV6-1	TGTGCCAGCAGTGATTATAGCAATCAGCCCCAGCATTTT	CASSDYSNQPQHF
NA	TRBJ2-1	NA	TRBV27	TGTGCCAGCAGTGAGTACAATGAGCAGTTCTTC	CASSEYNEQFF
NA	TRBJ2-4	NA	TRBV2	TGTGCCAGCAGTGAATATGTCGGTGCCAAAAACATTCAGTACTTC	CASSEYVGAKNIQYF
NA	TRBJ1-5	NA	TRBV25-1	TGTGCCAGCAGTGGGGGGGACCGAGGGAGCAATCAGCCCCAGCATTTT	CASSGGDRGSNQPQHF
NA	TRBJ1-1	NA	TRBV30	TGTGCCTGGATGGGAGTCGGGAACACTGAAGCTTTCTTT	CAWMGVGNTEAFF
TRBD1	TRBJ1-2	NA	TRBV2	TGTGCCAGCAGTGCATCGCCAGGACAGGGGGACTATGGCTACACCTTC	CASSASPGQGDYGYTF
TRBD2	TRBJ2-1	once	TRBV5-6	TGTGCCAGCAGCTTGGGTAGCGGGAGGGCCGCCGATGAGCAGTTCTTC	CASSLGSGRAADEQFF
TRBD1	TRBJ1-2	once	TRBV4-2	TGTGCCAGCAGCCCCGCTTGGAGGGACAGGGGCCGATATGGCTACACCTTC	CASSPAWRDRGRYGYTF
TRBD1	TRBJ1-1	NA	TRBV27	TGTGCCAGCAGTTTCACAACAGGGGGCGACGCTGAAGCTTTCTTT	CASSFTTGGDAEAFF
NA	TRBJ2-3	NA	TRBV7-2	TGTGCCAGCAGCTTTACTAGGACAGATACGCAGTATTTT	CASSFTRTDTQYF
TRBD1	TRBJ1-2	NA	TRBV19	TGTGCCAGTAGTATAGGGGGCAGGGGGCAGAACTATGGCTACACCTTC	CASSIGGRGQNYGYTF
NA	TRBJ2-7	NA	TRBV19	TGTGCCAGTAGTATCGGTGGCGGGACCTACGAGCAGTACTTC	CASSIGGGTYEQYF
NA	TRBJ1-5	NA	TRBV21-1	TGTGCCAGCACACCCCCCGGACTATCAGTCAATCAGCCCCAGCATTTT	CASTPPGLSVNQPQHF
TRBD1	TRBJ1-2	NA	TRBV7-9	TGTGCCAGCAGCTCTGCGACAGGGTCCTCAAACTATGGCTACACCTTC	CASSSATGSSNYGYTF
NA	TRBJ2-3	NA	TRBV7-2	TGTGCCAGCAACCATCGCGCAGATACGCAGTATTTT	CASNHRADTQYF
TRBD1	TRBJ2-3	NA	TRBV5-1	TGCGCCAGCACCATGGACAGGAGCACAGATACGCAGTATTTT	CASTMDRSTDTQYF
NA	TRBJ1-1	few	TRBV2	TGTGCCAGCAGTGAAGGGGACTCTGAAGCTTTCTTT	CASSEGDSEAFF
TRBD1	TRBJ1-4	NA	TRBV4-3	TGCGCCAGCAGCCCGCAGGGGGACAGAAATGAAAAACTGTTTTTT	CASSPQGDRNEKLFF
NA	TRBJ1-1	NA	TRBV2	TGTGCCAGCAGTGAAGCGTGGAGGAAATGGTGGGGCACTGAAGCTTTCTTT	CASSEAWRKWWGTEAFF